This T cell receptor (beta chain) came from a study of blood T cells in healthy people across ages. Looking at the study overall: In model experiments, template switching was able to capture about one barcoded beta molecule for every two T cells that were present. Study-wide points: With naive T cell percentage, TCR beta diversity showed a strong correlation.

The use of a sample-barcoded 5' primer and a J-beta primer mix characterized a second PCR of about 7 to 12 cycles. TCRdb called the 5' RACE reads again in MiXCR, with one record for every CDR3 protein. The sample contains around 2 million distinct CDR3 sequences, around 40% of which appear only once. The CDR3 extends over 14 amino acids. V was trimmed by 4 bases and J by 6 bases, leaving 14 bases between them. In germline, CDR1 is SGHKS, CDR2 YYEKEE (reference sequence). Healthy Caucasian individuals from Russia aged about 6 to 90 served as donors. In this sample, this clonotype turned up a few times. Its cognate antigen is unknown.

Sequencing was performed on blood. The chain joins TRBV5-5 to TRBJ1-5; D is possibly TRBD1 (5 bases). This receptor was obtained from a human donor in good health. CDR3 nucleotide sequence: TGTGCCAGCAGCGTCGGGGGAACGCGTCAGCCCCAGCATTTT. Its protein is CASSVGGTRQPQHF. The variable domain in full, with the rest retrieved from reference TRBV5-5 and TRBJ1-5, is DAGVTQSPTHLIKTRGQQVTLRCSPISGHKSVSWYQQVLGQGPQFIFQYYEKEERGRGNFPDRFSARQFPNYSSELNVNALLLGDSALYLCASSVGGTRQPQHFGDGTRLSIL.